This TCR beta chain appears in the sequencing data of a study of shared clonotypes between healthy human individuals (TCRdb year 2020). At the level of the whole study: A couple of women and a few men aged 18 to 49 years were included in the cohort. Between about 0.8 and 8.9 billion PBMCs per donor were obtained by leukapheresis. To estimate repertoire size and how much clonotype sharing occurs between individuals, the study deeply sequenced the blood TCR repertoires of five healthy adults. To increase sequencing depth and limit assay-specific biases, TCR repertoire library preparation and sequencing were carried out by different laboratories using diverse techniques. For each donor, CD4 naive and CD4 memory were each given three plates, CD8 naive was given two plates, and CD8 memory was given one plate. The study at large found these results: Sampling was restricted to blood, and TCR repertoires in tissue are likely to differ from TCR repertoires in blood. Based on pairwise subsampling, the degree of clonotype sharing among donors was expected to be affected by sequencing depth. Higher generation probabilities were observed for clonotypes shared by all four sorted-subset donors than for non-shared clonotypes. Naive subsets generally had larger estimated clonotype richness than memory subsets did. When a handful of donors were compared, the shared fraction of clonotypes was about 5.2% for naive CD4, about 4% for naive CD8, 2.3% for memory CD4, and approximately 0.4% for memory CD8. The genetic and exposure-history diversity represented was limited by the small number of donors. Rarefaction of sorted-subset datasets indicated incomplete sequencing despite the large sequencing depth.

Healthy HIV-negative adults with no recently reported acute infections or vaccinations were included as donors. Every donor was a Caucasian adult residing in Nashville, Tennessee, USA. CD8 memory samples were composed of magnetically selected CD45RO+ cells combined with CCR7-negative CD45RA+ effector memory (TemRA) cells. After blood collection by leukapheresis, PBMCs were isolated using Ficoll-Histopaque density gradient centrifugation and then cryopreserved in the vapor phase of liquid nitrogen. Analytical flow cytometry was used to check the purity and quantity of each magnetically sorted T cell population. Genomic DNA was isolated from every sorted fraction and measured by UV absorbance on a Nanodrop 2000c. Using the deep immunoSEQ assay, multiplex PCR amplified TCR CDR3 regions from genomic DNA. Genomic DNA extracted from each cell subset was distributed evenly over all wells of several immunoSEQ 96-well plates, and each plate served as one replicate. Each replicate PCR for sorted subsets received approximately 200 ng genomic DNA, equal to roughly 30,000 T cell genomes. Purified libraries were quantified with a Qubit 3.0 fluorometer, sized on a Bioanalyzer 2100, and re-quantified with the KAPA Library Quantification kit. Each immunoSEQ 96-well plate was sequenced on its own single-read 150-cycle Illumina NextSeq 550 flow cell. As for how the authors treated the data: Because the immunoSEQ output held only junctional sequences and lacked quality scores, the filtering could not match the filtering applied to full-length reads. Sequences were annotated with PyIR, a Python wrapper for IgBLAST v1.9, using IMGT germline references to assign V/J genes and CDR3. Reads were filtered out if the reads had weak V/J assignments (E-value above 1e-6), no CDR3, stop codons, out-of-frame junctions, or ambiguous translated residues. A V3J clonotype was defined by an identical inferred V gene, J gene, and CDR3 amino acid sequence. Percentage overlap between repertoires was calculated by dividing the number of shared unique clonotypes by the size of the smaller repertoire. Three approaches were used to assess repertoire richness: RTK rarefaction, the Chao1 estimator, and Recon v2.1 estimates of unobserved clonotypes. OLGA was used to compute generation probabilities for all TCRbeta clonotypes that the gDNA method yielded from a handful of donors. Held by TCRdb, this immuneACCESS table contains in-frame sequences only and omits some clones. Under half of the omission traces to an unresolved V gene where checked; the cause of the rest is unknown. From that table come the V and J calls and clone size; the DNA was used to work out D and trimming. Recorded for this sample are some 380,000 clones; around 96% of them occurred a single time. Jointly, the top ten make up about 0.32% of the sample.

This clone was seen just once. What antigen it recognizes has not been identified. The record has no base qualities; no much larger clone is one base away. Spanning cysteine to phenylalanine, the CDR3 consists of 16 amino acids. Only the CDR3 region is kept as DNA, spanning 48 bases read in frame from base 1. From a lookup of the germline V gene, CDR1 and CDR2 are KGHSH and LQKENI. The V end loses 3 bases and the J end loses 4 bases, and a stretch of 18 bases separates them. The rearrangement joined TRBV18 to TRBJ2-5, with TRBD2 as a weak D call on 7 bases. This receptor was taken from a man aged 25-40 years in good health. Sequenced: memory CD8+ T cells sorted from blood. Per the publication, the cell subset or site label means: CD45RO+ cells pooled with CCR7-negative TemRA cells. The sequenced DNA: TGTGCCAGCTCACCCCTGTCGGGGGGCCACGGAGAGACCCAGTACTTC. Translated, it gives CASSPLSGGHGETQYF.